Listed here is a single TCR beta chain. This clonotype was observed many times. It lacks a known antigen. Base qualities are missing; no much larger clone stands one base away. Flow cytometry had shown CD8+CD57+ cell expansion in the patients selected for sequencing. CD8+CD57+ effector memory cells were additionally sequenced from about 15% of the 12 patients who had enough cells. Severe acquired aplastic anemia was diagnosed in all patients according to International Study of Aplastic Anemia and Agranulocytosis and Camitta criteria. No patient had received any therapy when blood was sampled. CD8+CD57+ cells were enriched with beads, and a mean of 1.6 ug of DNA was obtained. In this study, sorted CD4+ and CD8+ T cells from the blood of healthy subjects and of severe aplastic anemia patients had their TCR repertoires deep-sequenced. Patients were enrolled in the USA under clinicaltrials.gov protocols 00001620, 01623167, 00001397, 00071045, 00081523 and 00961064. Ficoll-Paque density gradient centrifugation was used to isolate peripheral blood mononuclear cells.

This specimen belongs to a study of CD8+CD57+ T cells in acquired aplastic anemia (dated by TCRdb to between 2018 and 2020). Study-wide context: A CD8+CD57+ expansion meant a frequency higher than the mean frequency seen in healthy subjects. What the authors observed across the whole study: In patients, decreased diversity was observed in CD8+CD57+ cells compared with total CD4+ and CD8+ cell pools. Patients and healthy controls showed no significant difference in CD8+ Simpson's diversity (P=0.060). Twenty-nine CD8+ CDR3 sequences were found to be shared between patients and controls, but these sequences appeared to be highly expressed in patients and within the immunodominant clones of the patients.

CDR1 and CDR2 are drawn from the germline V gene: SNHLY, FYNNEI. V and J are truncated by 0 bases and 7 bases respectively, leaving an intervening sequence of 16 bases. The CDR3 spans 17 residues, from the cysteine through the phenylalanine. Kept here is only the CDR3 DNA, which spans 51 bases and is read in frame from base 1. Genomic DNA was used as template for profiling of TCR beta VDJ combinations and CDR3 sequences. TCR repertoire sequencing was run on an Illumina HiSeq 2000. The authors processed their data as follows. Repertoires were assessed using TRBV/TRBJ rearrangement plots, CDR3 size and DJ length profiles, and Simpson's diversity index. The most abundant DNA sequence in the deep sequencing data was defined as the immunodominant clone. CDR3 amino acid sequences were screened for sharing across subjects and compared with published repertoires and the VDJdb database. In TCRdb, the public reads were trimmed at Q25 with fastp and aligned with MiXCR, with productive beta chains retained. Under each unique CDR3 protein, matching rows form one entry showing the most common genes and DNA. The V and J calls and clone size are TCRdb's, not the authors'. The sample has about 20,000 distinct CDR3 sequences on record, 40% of them singletons. The ten largest account for 80% to 90% of the sample.

This chain joins TRBV2 to TRBJ1-6, with no confident D gene call. This clonotype was obtained from a human donor with aplastic anemia. The sample taken for sequencing was CD8+CD57+ T cells sorted from PBMCs. The cell subset or site label on this specimen signifies: bead-enriched CD8+CD57+ effector memory T cells from SAA patients. The nucleotides read TGTGCCAGCAGTGAAGCCGCTCCTGGCCAGAGAAATTCACCCCTCCACTTT. Its protein is CASSEAAPGQRNSPLHF.